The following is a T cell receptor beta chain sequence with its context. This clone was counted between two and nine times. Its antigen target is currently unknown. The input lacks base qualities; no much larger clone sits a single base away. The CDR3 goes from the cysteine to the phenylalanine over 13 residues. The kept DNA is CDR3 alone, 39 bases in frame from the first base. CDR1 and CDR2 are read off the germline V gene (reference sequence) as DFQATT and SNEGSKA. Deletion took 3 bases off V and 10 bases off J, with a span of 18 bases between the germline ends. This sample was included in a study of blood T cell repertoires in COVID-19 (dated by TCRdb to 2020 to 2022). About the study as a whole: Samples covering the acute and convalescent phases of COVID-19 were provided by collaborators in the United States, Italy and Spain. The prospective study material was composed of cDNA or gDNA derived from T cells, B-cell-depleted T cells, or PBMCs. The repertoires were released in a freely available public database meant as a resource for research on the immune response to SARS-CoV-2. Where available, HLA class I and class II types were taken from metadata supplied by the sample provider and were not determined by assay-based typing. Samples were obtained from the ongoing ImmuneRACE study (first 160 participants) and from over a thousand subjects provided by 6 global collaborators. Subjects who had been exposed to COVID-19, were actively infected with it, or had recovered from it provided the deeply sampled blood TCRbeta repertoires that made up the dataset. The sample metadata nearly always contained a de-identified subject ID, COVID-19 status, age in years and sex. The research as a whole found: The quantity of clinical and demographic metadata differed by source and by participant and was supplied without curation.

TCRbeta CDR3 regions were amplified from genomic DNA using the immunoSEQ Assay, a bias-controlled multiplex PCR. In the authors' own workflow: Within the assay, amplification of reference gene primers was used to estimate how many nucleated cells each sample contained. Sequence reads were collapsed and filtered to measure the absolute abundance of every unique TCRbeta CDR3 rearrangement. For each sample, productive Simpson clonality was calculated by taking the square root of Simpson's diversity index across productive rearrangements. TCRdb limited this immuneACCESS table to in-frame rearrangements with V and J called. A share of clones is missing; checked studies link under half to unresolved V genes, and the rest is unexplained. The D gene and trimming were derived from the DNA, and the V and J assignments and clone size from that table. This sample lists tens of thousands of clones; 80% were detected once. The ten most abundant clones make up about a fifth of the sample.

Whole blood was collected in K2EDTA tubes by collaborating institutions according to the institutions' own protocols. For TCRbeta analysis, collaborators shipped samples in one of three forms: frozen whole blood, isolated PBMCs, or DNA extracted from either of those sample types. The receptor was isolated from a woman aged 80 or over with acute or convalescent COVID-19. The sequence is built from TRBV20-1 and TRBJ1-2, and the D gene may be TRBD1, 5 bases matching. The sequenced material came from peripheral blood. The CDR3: CSASGRQGVDYTF. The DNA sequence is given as TGCAGTGCTAGTGGTCGGCAAGGGGTTGACTACACCTTC.